These 21 T cell receptor beta chains originate from one sample sequenced in a study of T cell responses to AZD1222 COVID-19 vaccine. TCRdb keeps only in-frame clones here, not all; method: immunoSEQ multiplex PCR. Altogether 120,000 to 150,000 clones are present, roughly 89% being singletons, with the ten largest covering 4% to 6%. The sample here was peripheral blood, taken on day 0 of AZD1222 vaccination. Receptors originate from an adult in good health.

The chain employs TRBV6-5 and TRBJ1-2; tentative D call: TRBD1 (6 bases). Between the trimmed V and J ends, which lost 10 bases and 3 bases, there was a span of 21 bases. This CDR3 is 15 amino acids long. Germline V gene sequence: CDR1 MNHEY, CDR2 SVGAGI. For the CDR3, the DNA is TGTGCCACAACCGGGACACTTTTTTTCGACTATGGCTACACCTTC. It codes for CATTGTLFFDYGYTF.

The genes are TRBV7-9 and TRBJ1-4, with D possibly being TRBD1 (5 bases). The CDR3 is 15 residues long. Trimming took 0 bases from V and 8 from J, leaving 13 bases between them. Per the germline V gene, CDR1 is SEHNR and CDR2 is FQNEAQ (reference sequence). CDR3 coding DNA: TGTGCCAGCAGCTTAGCGGTTAAGGGGAGGGAAAAACTGTTTTTT. Its protein is CASSLAVKGREKLFF.

This chain connects TRBV6-6 to TRBJ1-4, with D perhaps TRBD1 (5 bases). CDR3 length: 13 amino acids. Germline lookup yields CDR1 MNHNY and CDR2 SVGAGI (reference sequence). Trimming stripped 4 bases from V and 7 bases from J, with 10 bases between. In DNA form, the CDR3 reads TGTGCCAGCAGTTGGGGGGTTGTTGAAAAACTGTTTTTT. It codes for CASSWGVVEKLFF.

V and J are TRBV5-1 and TRBJ1-3, with D possibly matching TRBD1 (5 bases). The length of the CDR3 is 15 residues. Between the trimmed V and J ends, which lost 4 bases and 1 base, there was a span of 12 bases. Germline CDR1 is SGHRS and CDR2 is YFSETQ. The CDR3 sequence: CASSPTGPSGNTIYF. CDR3 in DNA: TGCGCCAGCAGCCCCACGGGGCCGTCTGGAAACACCATATATTTT. The full variable domain, in which reference TRBV5-1 and TRBJ1-3 provide the parts outside the CDR3, is KAGVTQTPRYLIKTRGQQVTLSCSPISGHRSVSWYQQTPGQGLQFLFEYFSETQRNKGNFPGRFSGRQFSNSRSEMNVSTLELGDSALYLCASSPTGPSGNTIYFGEGSWLTVV.

The chain employs TRBV5-1 and TRBJ1-5; D gene uncertain. The CDR3 length is 14 residues. CDR1 and CDR2 from the germline V gene are SGHRS and YFSETQ. V dropped 1 base and J dropped 3 bases, with 8 bases sitting between them. The CDR3 loop is CASSLTGINQPQHF. Written as DNA, the CDR3 is TGCGCCAGCAGCTTGACCGGGATCAATCAGCCCCAGCATTTT.

This chain connects TRBV9 to TRBJ2-1; TRBD2 might be the D (5 bases). The V gene lost 3 bases and the J gene lost 10 bases, with 14 bases spanning the gap. Germline V lookup: CDR1 SGDLS, CDR2 YYNGEE. The CDR3 consists of 13 residues. The CDR3 region is CASSALERREQFF. In DNA form, the CDR3 reads TGTGCCAGCAGCGCCCTTGAGCGGAGGGAGCAGTTCTTC.

The chain is built from TRBV5-5 and TRBJ2-7; possible D gene TRBD1, 6 bases. The CDR3 loop spans 15 amino acids. The V end lost 3 bases, the J end lost 3 bases, and 16 bases lay between the germline ends. Germline V CDR1 and CDR2: SGHKS, YYEKEE (reference sequence). CDR3 DNA: TGTGCCAGCAGCTCAGGGGACCTCCAGGGCTACGAGCAGTACTTC. This gives the protein CASSSGDLQGYEQYF.

J is TRBJ2-3 and V is TRBV5-6; 7 nucleotides align to TRBD1. The CDR3 length is 13 residues. Germline loops: CDR1 SGHDT, CDR2 YYEEEE. After removal of 4 bases from V and 3 bases from J, the junction contained 2 bases not matched to a gene. The CDR3 is CASSRQGTDTQYF. The CDR3 DNA is TGTGCCAGCAGCCGACAGGGTACAGATACGCAGTATTTT.

The chain links TRBV4-2 to TRBJ1-5, with TRBD1 matching over 9 bases. In germline, CDR1 is LGHNA, CDR2 YNFKEQ. This CDR3 comprises 17 residues. Unmatched junction bases numbered 8, after V lost 3 bases and J lost 2 bases. CDR3 protein: CASSQDPTGGRNQPQHF. CDR3 bases: TGTGCCAGCAGCCAGGACCCGACAGGGGGACGCAATCAGCCCCAGCATTTT.

The chain is built from TRBV7-9 and TRBJ2-3, with 10 bases fitting TRBD1. V lost 1 base, J lost 5 bases, and 6 bases stayed unmatched. Germline CDR1 SEHNR, CDR2 FQNEAQ (reference sequence). CDR3 length equals 16 residues. CDR3 sequence reads: CASSLGQGASRDTQYF. CDR3 sequence (DNA): TGTGCCAGCAGCTTAGGACAGGGGGCTTCGAGAGATACGCAGTATTTT.

The sample holds one count of this clone. The CDR3 DNA is TGTGCCAGCGGAATCCCCTACAGAGGGACTAATGAAAAACTGTTTTTT. Translated: CASGIPYRGTNEKLFF. The chain links TRBV28 to TRBJ1-4, with D unclear. Trimming shortened V by 8 bases and J by 2 bases, and 18 bases separated the two germline ends. The germline gives CDR1 MDHEN, CDR2 SYDVKM. The CDR3 has 16 amino acids.

The gene calls are TRBV6-1 and TRBJ2-7; no reliable D call. CDR1 is MNHNS and CDR2 is SASEGT in the germline V gene. The length of the CDR3 is 13 residues. Trimming took off 3 bases at V and 7 bases at J, with 13 bases between the two ends. The CDR3 protein is CASSDDPTREQYF. The DNA for the CDR3 is TGTGCCAGCAGTGATGACCCCACCCGGGAGCAGTACTTC.

This clone was detected once. The CDR3 here is CASSEWFGGDYEQYF. The CDR3 DNA sequence: TGTGCCAGCAGTGAATGGTTCGGGGGGGATTACGAGCAGTACTTC. The chain has TRBV6-1 and TRBJ2-7, with 8 bases matching TRBD2. Germline-derived CDR1 and CDR2 are MNHNS and SASEGT. Trimming took 2 bases from V and 4 from J; bases not matched to a gene: 7. The CDR3 is 15 amino acids.

The rearrangement joins TRBV5-4 to TRBJ2-3; possible D gene TRBD1, 5 bases. V lost 1 base and J lost 2, with 8 bases in between. Per germline, CDR1 SGHNT and CDR2 YYREEE (reference sequence). The CDR3 is made up of 14 amino acids. CDR3 sequence reads: CASSLRQYTDTQYF. As DNA, the CDR3 is TGTGCCAGCAGCTTGAGACAGTACACAGATACGCAGTATTTT.

This rearrangement joins TRBV2 to TRBJ2-7; 11 bases fit TRBD1. From germline, CDR1 is SNHLY and CDR2 FYNNEI. The CDR3 covers 13 residues. Losses at the gene ends were 4 bases for V and 8 bases for J; bases not matched to a gene: 4. CDR3: CASSGTGGFQQYF. The CDR3 DNA follows: TGTGCCAGCAGTGGGACAGGGGGCTTCCAGCAGTACTTC.

The V gene is TRBV7-2, the J gene TRBJ2-6; D is unclear. CDR3 size: 15 residues. In germline, CDR1 is SGHTA, CDR2 FQGNSA. Trimming left V 5 bases short and J 7 bases short, with 15 bases between. CDR3 sequence (DNA): TGTGCCAGCAGCCCACAGATAAACCCAGCCAACGTCCTGACTTTC. Its translation: CASSPQINPANVLTF.

This clone was counted a single time. V is TRBV28 and J is TRBJ1-4; D call uncertain. Germline V lookup: CDR1 MDHEN, CDR2 SYDVKM. Trimming pared 5 bases from V and 4 bases from J, leaving 14 bases between. CDR3 length: 15 residues. DNA for the CDR3: TGTGCCAGCAGTCCTCTGAGCTCCTATAATGAAAAACTGTTTTTT. Translation: CASSPLSSYNEKLFF.

This chain links TRBV7-9 with TRBJ1-6, with 8 bases matching TRBD1. In germline, CDR1 is SEHNR, CDR2 FQNEAQ (reference sequence). This CDR3 spans 15 amino acids. V lost 5 bases to trimming and J lost 9 bases; unmatched junction nucleotides: 9. CDR3 amino acids: CASSPRGQGGSPLHF. CDR3 in DNA: TGTGCCAGCAGCCCACGAGGACAGGGAGGTTCACCCCTCCACTTT. The variable domain in full, completed from reference TRBV7-9 and TRBJ1-6, reads DTGVSQNPRHKITKRGQNVTFRCDPISEHNRLYWYRQTLGQGPEFLTYFQNEAQLEKSRLLSDRFSAERPKGSFSTLEIQRTEQGDSAMYLCASSPRGQGGSPLHFGNGTRLTVT.

This clone has a single count. The rearrangement uses TRBV7-6 and TRBJ1-5; no firm D call. The V gene lost 0 bases and the J gene lost 9 bases, with 9 bases spanning the gap. The germline CDR1 and CDR2 sequences are SGHVS and FNYEAQ. The CDR3 is 13 amino acids. Here the CDR3 reads CASSLAPMAPQHF. In DNA form, the CDR3 reads TGTGCCAGCAGCTTAGCGCCCATGGCGCCCCAGCATTTT. The full variable domain, completed using reference TRBV7-6 and TRBJ1-5, is GAGVSQSPRYKVTKRGQDVALRCDPISGHVSLYWYRQALGQGPEFLTYFNYEAQQDKSGLPNDRFSAERPEGSISTLTIQRTEQRDSAMYRCASSLAPMAPQHFGDGTRLSIL.

This chain links TRBV29-1 with TRBJ2-1; 7 bases align to TRBD1. In germline, CDR1 is SQVTM, CDR2 ANQGSEA. V lost 2 bases, J lost 4 bases, and 11 bases stayed unmatched. The CDR3 spans 16 residues. The CDR3 DNA sequence: TGCAGCGTTGAACCGGGACAGAGGGGGCCTTACAATGAGCAGTTCTTC. Translating gives CSVEPGQRGPYNEQFF.

The chain employs TRBV27 and TRBJ2-1; D gene uncertain. Trimming stripped 5 bases from V and 2 bases from J, with 10 bases between. CDR1 is MNHEY and CDR2 is SMNVEV in the germline V gene (reference sequence). The CDR3 is 14 amino acids. CDR3 region: CASSTTTPYNEQFF. The CDR3 bases are TGTGCCAGCAGTACCACGACACCCTACAATGAGCAGTTCTTC.